This T cell receptor (beta chain) was captured in a study of cytomegalovirus exposure and HLA in healthy donors (dated by TCRdb to about 2017). As for the study more broadly: According to an earlier analysis of 587 of the donors, about 190 million T cells yielded over 90 million unique TCR beta sequences and around 300 Gb of sequence data. About 280 gigabases of sequencing data and approximately 85 million unique TCR sequences were included in an early release covering about 700 HLA-typed donors. Among the roughly 400 genotyped donors, about 85% belonged to the genetic ancestry cluster associated with self-reported Caucasian donors. The study aimed to test whether cataloging public T cell receptors could reveal signatures of past pathogen exposure. The study profiled the T cell repertoires of more than 500 subjects by immunosequencing and related them to cytomegalovirus serostatus. Besides the first cohort of 666 subjects, a separate validation cohort made up of around 120 different subjects was used. To predict cytomegalovirus infection status, the study combined high-throughput TCR immunosequencing, statistical association of individual TCRs with disease status, and machine learning. To study patterns of TCR occurrence, a later analysis re-analyzed previously published TCR beta repertoires from 600 to 750 donors and added high-resolution HLA genotyping. In the later analysis, no new phenotypic data were used to find candidate immune exposures; instead, reliance was placed on TCR beta sequences and their occurrence across donors. An earlier analysis of around 580 of the donors used high-throughput TCR beta sequencing to judge whether each TCR beta V gene segment behaved as functional or pseudogenic. Donor age, sex, ethnicity and CMV serostatus were compiled alongside the repertoire data. A later genetic analysis used genome-wide SNP genotypes for about 65% of the 666 donors, treating that subset as a discovery cohort. Every discovery cohort repertoire had been produced on one sequencing platform. Class I and class II HLA loci were covered by the typing at four-digit resolution. Typing coverage varied by locus: 629-630 donors for A, B, C, DRB1 and DQB1; roughly 510 for DQA1; 600 to 610 for DPA1; approximately 470 for DPB1. Five DR-DQ haplotypes were handled as single units for association and clustering because linkage in the cohort was strong. On average, roughly 240,000 unique TCR beta nucleotide sequences were sequenced per donor among 350 to 400 genotyped donors of the cohort, with roughly a sixth of those sequences being non-productive.

In this sample, this clone turned up a few times. Its antigen is currently not known. One base away there is no much larger clone; base qualities are not given. Paper-wide results and their limitations: According to a later genetic analysis, donors in an Asian-associated ancestry cluster had fewer N-insertions in productive TCRs than the approximately 610-donor mean. Three of the identified cytomegalovirus-associated TCR beta chains were confirmed in vitro to be specific for cytomegalovirus antigens. A later analysis found that TCR association rates varied across HLA loci, with DRB1 alleles showing the most associated TCRs and HLA-C alleles the fewest. A group of highly shared sequence variants was considered likely to be a technical artifact of the sequencing pipeline. Across donors, most TCR sequences were observed very rarely, whereas some public TCRs were present in many individuals. A later analysis reported that several top co-occurrence clusters appeared linked to parvovirus B19, influenza, CMV and Epstein-Barr virus. Immune exposure information for the cohort was limited to CMV serostatus. Because counts were too low, roughly 16 rarely observed V segments, including chromosome 9 orphons, were excluded from the earlier analysis of some 540 of the donors. Linkage disequilibrium might explain the correlated functional status among segregating V segments, but an unknown experimental factor could not be excluded. In a later analysis, most CMV-associated TCR beta chains were found to appear HLA-restricted, with HLA associations seemingly driven largely by CMV exposure. According to the authors, the approach could potentially be generalized to other disease states and immunological phenotypes. The presence/absence analyses assumed that sequencing depth was roughly uniform across donors, and that assumption may not be true. This cohort had only TCR beta chains sequenced, and the lack of alpha or paired-chain data limited which features could be detected. Compared with equally common non-associated chains, HLA-associated TCR beta chains in a later analysis were more clonally expanded and had lower generation probabilities. Specific HLA alleles were associated with 15,000 to 20,000 TCR beta sequences at a false discovery rate of 0.05 in a later analysis. In the study, some 160 TCR beta chains were listed as associated with cytomegalovirus. Because HLA typing was missing for some donors at each locus, association tests included only the typed subset. In an earlier analysis of around 600 of the donors, most TCR beta V segments appeared in productive rearrangements about 90% or about 30% of the time, broadly matching IMGT annotations. The classifier was reported to diagnose cytomegalovirus status with high specificity and sensitivity in both the original cohort and the validation cohort. V-gene and J-gene trimming of TCR beta chains was associated with a missense DCLRE1C variant in a later genetic analysis, and the association was replicated in an independent cohort. Assigning TCR associations to individual alleles was difficult when HLA alleles, especially DR and DQ, strongly co-occurred. A further reported finding was that TCR beta sequences accurately predicted the HLA-A and HLA-B alleles for most subjects in the first cohort.

Library method: the immunoSEQ multiplex PCR assay. The multiplex PCR relied on a mix of 60 forward primers for TCR Vbeta segments and 13 reverse primers for TCR Jbeta segments. The CDR3 region of rearranged TCR beta genes was amplified from genomic DNA with a multiplex PCR assay. The Illumina HiSeq System was used to sequence the amplified TCR beta libraries as 87-base-pair reads. Concerning the study's data processing: Across the roughly 670 repertoires, a later analysis counted roughly 84 million unique TCR beta chains, 8.5 million to 12 million of which were shared by at least two donors. A nearest-neighbor algorithm error-corrected the raw reads and collapsed the reads into unique sequences, merging closely related sequences to remove PCR and sequencing errors. CDR3 sequences were aligned to IMGT reference sequences to assign V, D and J gene segments. For a sequence to be retained, a match of at least six nucleotides was required to both a V gene segment and a J gene segment. A rearrangement counted as productive if the CDR3 had no stop codons and remained in frame with V and J, and every other rearrangement counted as non-productive. Following IMGT convention, CDR3 was defined as the stretch from the second conserved V-encoded cysteine up to the conserved J-encoded phenylalanine. In an earlier analysis of roughly 580 of the donors, sequences lacking an unambiguous match to a single V gene segment were excluded. In an earlier analysis of about 590 of the donors, a V segment was called functional when productive rearrangements were above 56.7%, and segregating when the standard deviation between donors exceeded 5%. To diagnose cytomegalovirus status from the catalog of TCR beta chain sequences, a statistical classification framework was built. V and J gene assignment, in a later analysis, came from comparing TCR nucleotide sequences with IMGT/GENE-DB human TR gene sequences. A later analysis assigned CDR3 sequences and most-parsimonious VDJ recombination scenarios with the TCRdist pipeline. In a later analysis, each TCR beta chain was defined by its CDR3 amino acid sequence together with its V-gene family, and reads without a unique V-gene family were excluded. To address suspected cross-contamination and a sequencing artifact, a later analysis removed under 600 highly shared, low-generation-probability nucleotide sequences. A later analysis calculated a clonal expansion index for each public chain from normalized within-repertoire ranks of inferred template counts. In a later analysis, generation probabilities were computed with a VDJ recombination model fitted to out-of-frame rearrangements, and the resulting probabilities were checked against IGoR. In a later analysis, hypergeometric tests were used to score TCR-TCR, TCR-HLA and TCR-CMV co-occurrence, with a repertoire-size bias correction applied to TCR pairs. To estimate false discovery rates, a later analysis permuted the HLA or CMV assignments 20 times. In a later analysis, co-occurring TCRs were grouped using DBSCAN, and TCRdist sequence similarity was added for clustering within HLA-allele-positive subsets. Repertoires with fewer than 30,000 or more than 120,000 public chains, plus five repertoires with anomalous nucleotide sharing, were excluded from co-occurrence clustering. Drawn from immuneACCESS, this table holds only the in-frame rearrangements with V and J called that TCRdb kept. Clones are partly lost; checked studies trace under half to an unresolved V gene and leave the rest unexplained. The V and J calls and clone size come from that table; D and trimming were worked out from the DNA. The sample data list around 120,000 clones, and around 83% of these were observed just once. The ten largest clonotypes hold around 1.2% of the sample.

The cohort was made up of roughly 670 healthy bone marrow donors. All cohort members were sampled while nominally healthy, although unrecorded immune exposures were likely present. The donor was CMV seronegative and was included in the group of hundreds of seronegative cohort members. Every donor gave a peripheral blood sample, and the peripheral blood mononuclear cells from that sample were used for TCR beta sequencing. The Qiagen DNeasy Blood Extraction Kit was used to extract genomic DNA from the blood cell samples. The sample taken for sequencing was PBMCs. The clonotype originates from a girl aged 2-10 years in good health and CMV-seronegative.

The sequenced DNA: TGTGCCAGCAGTGAAGCAGGGGCTGGCGAGCAGTACTTC. The resulting protein is CASSEAGAGEQYF. Rearrangement joined TRBV25-1 to TRBJ2-7; TRBD1 is perhaps the D gene, given 6 matching bases. CDR1 MGHDK and CDR2 SYGVNS are derived from the germline V gene. The CDR3, cysteine through phenylalanine, is 13 amino acids long. The read is trimmed to its CDR3 DNA, 39 bases read in frame from base 1. The germline ends are 11 bases apart after V is trimmed by 2 bases and J by 6 bases.